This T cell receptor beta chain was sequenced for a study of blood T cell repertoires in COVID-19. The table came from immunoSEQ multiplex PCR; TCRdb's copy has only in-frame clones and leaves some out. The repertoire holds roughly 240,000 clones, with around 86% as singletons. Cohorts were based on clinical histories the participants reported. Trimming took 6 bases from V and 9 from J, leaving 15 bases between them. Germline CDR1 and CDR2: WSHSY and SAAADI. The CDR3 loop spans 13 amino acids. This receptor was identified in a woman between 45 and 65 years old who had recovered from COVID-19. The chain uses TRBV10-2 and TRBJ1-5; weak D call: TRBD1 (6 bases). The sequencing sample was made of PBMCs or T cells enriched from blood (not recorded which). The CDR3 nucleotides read TGCGCCAGCAGAGAATCGACAGGAAGGCCCCAGCATTTT. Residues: CASRESTGRPQHF.